This TCR beta chain stems from a study of PD-1 blockade in classical Hodgkin lymphoma (dated by TCRdb to 2018 to 2020). Looking at the study overall: Nivolumab dosing was 3 mg/kg intravenously every 2 weeks, continuing until either disease progression or unacceptable toxicity. To define a peripheral blood immune signature of response to PD-1 blockade in classical Hodgkin lymphoma, the study combined TCR beta sequencing with CyTOF.

Genomic DNA was extracted with the Qiagen DNeasy kit from unsorted PBMCs and from negatively selected CD4+ and CD8+ fractions. TCR beta CDR3 regions were amplified by immunoSEQ multiplex PCR using primers annealing to V and J segments. Amplification bias was minimized using a synthetic immune receptor repertoire, and residual bias was removed computationally after sequencing. The authors processed their data as follows. Custom Python scripts were used to quantify repertoire diversity as the Shannon entropy index. The unsorted, CD4+ and CD8+ repertoires were each analyzed separately, with the exception of combined analyses, where CD4+ and CD8+ sequences were merged in silico. Clonal expansion was defined as at least a 2-fold frequency increase after treatment relative to C1D1, with a pseudocount of 0.5 for undetected baseline clones. Clones with 0 or 1 copy at C1D1 were classified as singleton clones, and clones with 2 or more copies were classified as non-singleton clones. Clones expanded in unsorted samples were annotated as CD4+, CD8+ or unknown by matching protein sequences in sorted samples from the same patient. Wilcoxon tests on paired samples were used to test changes in diversity from C1D1 to C4D1. This is the immuneACCESS table as TCRdb keeps it, with only in-frame sequences that have V and J called. A part of the clones is gone; compared with another copy, unresolved V genes explain less than half, and the rest is unexplained. That table furnishes V, J and clone size, whereas the DNA furnished D and trimming. The sample records fewer than 50,000 clones, more than 70% of which are singletons. Roughly 10% of the sample belongs to the ten largest clones.

Beyond this particular receptor, the publication reports: A significant rise by C4D1 was seen in CD4+ but not CD8+ TCR diversity (p=0.0027 vs p=0.16), with the rise being most apparent in complete responders (p=0.02). The study covered only a single clinical trial cohort, and the causes of the repertoire differences, possibly disease activity or prior therapy, were still not defined. Baseline TCR diversity was reported to be lower in newly diagnosed patients than in healthy donors and to be lower still in relapsed/refractory patients. Baseline diversity similar to that of newly diagnosed patients was observed in trial patients achieving complete response, whereas significantly lower diversity was observed in partial responders and progressors. Diversity was lower in patients who began nivolumab less than 1 year after ASCT, so these patients were left out of later analyses to avoid confounding by immune reconstitution.

In the paper's terms, the time point label means: cycle 1 day 1 (C1D1), immediately before nivolumab initiation. Relapse after autologous stem cell transplantation had occurred in all trial patients, and cohorts A, B and C were distinguished by prior brentuximab vedotin exposure. The trial cohort was composed of 56 patients with relapsed/refractory classical Hodgkin lymphoma, for whom complete response, partial response or progressive disease was recorded as best overall response. Single-agent nivolumab was administered to trial patients in the multi-cohort phase II CheckMate 205 trial. An independent review committee assessed best overall response by applying the 2007 International Working Group response criteria. Trial PBMCs were collected immediately before nivolumab initiation (C1D1) and during therapy at cycle 2 day 1 and cycle 4 day 1. Peripheral blood was collected in 8 mL Vacutainer Cell Preparation Tubes, from which PBMCs were isolated by centrifugation and then cryopreserved.

At the junction V is shortened by 2 bases and J by 7 bases; bases outside the gene matches: 2. The CDR3 runs 14 residues from the cysteine to the phenylalanine. Solely the CDR3 DNA is kept, with 42 bases framed from the first base. CDR1 and CDR2 (MNHNY, SVGAGI) derive from the germline V gene (reference sequence). Regarding this clone: Its antigen is unknown. Base qualities are missing; no much larger clone stands one base away.

The specimen was peripheral blood mononuclear cells (PBMCs), collected at baseline. The rearrangement joined TRBV6-6 to TRBJ2-1, with 10 central nucleotides matching TRBD2. The receptor comes from a human donor with classical Hodgkin lymphoma. Read as DNA, the sequence is TGTGCCAGCAGTTACGTAGCGGGGGGTAATGAGCAGTTCTTC. Its translation is CASSYVAGGNEQFF.